The entry that follows covers one T cell receptor (beta chain) sequence. TCRdb reprocessed the 5' RACE reads and stores each CDR3 protein as one record, lacking DNA. Here the sample table reports a few hundred thousand distinct CDR3 sequences. The sample belongs to a study of T cells expressing NK-cell markers. In germline, CDR1 is SGHKS, CDR2 YYEKEE (reference sequence). There are 15 residues in the CDR3. V usage is TRBV5-5 and J usage is TRBJ1-1; TCRdb names TRBD1, which stays unverified in the absence of DNA. The clonotype originates from a man aged 18 to 70 in good health. The sequencing input was blood T cells: a sorted CD56 or NKG2C T cell subset, CD4+ or CD8+ T cells, or bulk PBMC T cells (not recorded which). The CDR3 sequence: CASSLRETGFTEAFF.